Detailed here is one T cell receptor beta chain. These data belong to a study of blood T cell repertoires in COVID-19. As for the study in general: The samples span acute and convalescent COVID-19 from the United States, Italy and Spain.

The assay was immunoSEQ multiplex PCR, and TCRdb's table has in-frame clones only and misses some. Of under 200,000 clones listed, 86% are singletons. The CDR3 sequence is 15 residues long. The V gene's germline CDR1 is LNHDA and CDR2 SQIVND (reference sequence). V dropped 1 base and J dropped 5 bases, with 11 bases sitting between them. Sequencing was performed on peripheral blood. The receptor was isolated from a man in his late teens or twenties with acute or convalescent COVID-19. V and J are TRBV19 and TRBJ1-4; no clear D. The CDR3 DNA sequence: TGTGCCAGTAGTATAGTTGCGTACCAAAATGAAAAACTGTTTTTT. It translates to CASSIVAYQNEKLFF. Looking up the rest from reference TRBV19 and TRBJ1-4 gives the full variable domain: DGGITQSPKYLFRKEGQNVTLSCEQNLNHDAMYWYRQDPGQGLRLIYYSQIVNDFQKGDIAEGYSVSREKKESFPLTVTSAQKNPTAFYLCASSIVAYQNEKLFFGSGTQLSVL.